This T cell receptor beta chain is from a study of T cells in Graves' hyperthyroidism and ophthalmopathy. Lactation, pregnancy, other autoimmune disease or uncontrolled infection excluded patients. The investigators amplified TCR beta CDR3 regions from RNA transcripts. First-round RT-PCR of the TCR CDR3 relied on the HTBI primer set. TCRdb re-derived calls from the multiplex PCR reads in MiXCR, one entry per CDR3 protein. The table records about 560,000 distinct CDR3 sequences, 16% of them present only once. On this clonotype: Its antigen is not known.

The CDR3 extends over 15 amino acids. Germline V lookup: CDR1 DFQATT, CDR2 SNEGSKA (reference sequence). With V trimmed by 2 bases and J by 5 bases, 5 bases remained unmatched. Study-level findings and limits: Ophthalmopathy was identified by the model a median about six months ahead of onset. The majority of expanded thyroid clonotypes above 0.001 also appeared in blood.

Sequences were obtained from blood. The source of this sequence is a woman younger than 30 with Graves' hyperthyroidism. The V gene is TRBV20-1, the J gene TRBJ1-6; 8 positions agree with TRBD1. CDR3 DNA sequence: TGCAGTGCTAGACCGTCACAGGGGGATAATTCACCCCTCCACTTT. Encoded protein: CSARPSQGDNSPLHF.